The T cell receptor (beta chain) under discussion was sequenced for a study of cytomegalovirus exposure and HLA in healthy donors. Broader study findings: In an earlier analysis, in under 700 donors, most V segments appeared productive either ~87% or ~30% of the time.

Regarding this clone: The target antigen is unknown.

60 Vbeta and 13 Jbeta primers were used in PCR. The data were produced by immunoSEQ multiplex PCR, yet TCRdb's version contains in-frame clones alone and is incomplete. The data contain hundreds of thousands of clones, around 83% of them singletons. The CDR3 sequence is 14 residues long. Germline CDR1 is MNHEY and CDR2 is SVGAGI. Sequencing was performed on PBMCs. The clonotype comes from a girl aged 5 to 17 in good health and CMV-seronegative. The V and J genes are TRBV6-5 and TRBJ2-5; TRBD2 aligns across 8 bases. The J call may be faulty, since TRBJ2-7 better matches the DNA end. The CDR3: CASSKTGGTYEQYF. The CDR3 DNA reads TGTGCCAGCAGCAAGACGGGGGGGACCTACGAGCAGTACTTC.